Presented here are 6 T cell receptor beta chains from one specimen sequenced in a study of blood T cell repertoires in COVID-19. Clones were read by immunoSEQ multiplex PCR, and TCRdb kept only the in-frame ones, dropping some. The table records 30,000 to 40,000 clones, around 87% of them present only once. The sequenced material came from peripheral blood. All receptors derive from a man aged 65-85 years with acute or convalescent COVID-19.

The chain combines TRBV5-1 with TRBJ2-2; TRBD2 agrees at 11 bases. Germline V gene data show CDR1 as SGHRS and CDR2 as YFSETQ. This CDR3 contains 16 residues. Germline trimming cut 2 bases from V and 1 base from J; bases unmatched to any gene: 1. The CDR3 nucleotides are TGCGCCAGCAGCTTAGGACTAGCGGGGAACACCGGGGAGCTGTTTTTT. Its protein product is CASSLGLAGNTGELFF.

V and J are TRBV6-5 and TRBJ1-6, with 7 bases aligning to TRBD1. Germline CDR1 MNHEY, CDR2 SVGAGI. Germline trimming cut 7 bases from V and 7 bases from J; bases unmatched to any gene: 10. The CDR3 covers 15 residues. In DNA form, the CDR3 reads TGTGCCAGCACCCCGGGGACAGATCTAAATTCACCCCTCCACTTT. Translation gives CASTPGTDLNSPLHF.

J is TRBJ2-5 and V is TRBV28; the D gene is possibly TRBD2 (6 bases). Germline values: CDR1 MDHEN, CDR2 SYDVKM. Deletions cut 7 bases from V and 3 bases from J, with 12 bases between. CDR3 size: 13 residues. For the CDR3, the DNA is TGTGCCAGCACGGCGGCGGGAAAAGAGACCCAGTACTTC. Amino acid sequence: CASTAAGKETQYF.

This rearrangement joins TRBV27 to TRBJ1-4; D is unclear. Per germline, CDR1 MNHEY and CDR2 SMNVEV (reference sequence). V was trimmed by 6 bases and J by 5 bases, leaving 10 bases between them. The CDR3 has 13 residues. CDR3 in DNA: TGTGCCAGCAGCGGGAGGGCGAATGAAAAACTGTTTTTT. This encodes CASSGRANEKLFF.

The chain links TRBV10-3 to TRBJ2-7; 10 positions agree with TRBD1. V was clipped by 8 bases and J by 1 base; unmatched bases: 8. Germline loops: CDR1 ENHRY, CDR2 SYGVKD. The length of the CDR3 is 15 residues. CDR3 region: CAIGGQGGRSYEQYF. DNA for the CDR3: TGTGCCATCGGAGGACAGGGGGGGAGATCCTACGAGCAGTACTTC.

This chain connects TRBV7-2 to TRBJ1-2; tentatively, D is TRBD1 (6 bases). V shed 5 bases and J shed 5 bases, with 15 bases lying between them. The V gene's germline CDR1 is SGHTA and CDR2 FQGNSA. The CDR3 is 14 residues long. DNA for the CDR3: TGTGCCAGCAGCCAGGGATGGGGGCGTTATGGCTACACCTTC. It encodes CASSQGWGRYGYTF.